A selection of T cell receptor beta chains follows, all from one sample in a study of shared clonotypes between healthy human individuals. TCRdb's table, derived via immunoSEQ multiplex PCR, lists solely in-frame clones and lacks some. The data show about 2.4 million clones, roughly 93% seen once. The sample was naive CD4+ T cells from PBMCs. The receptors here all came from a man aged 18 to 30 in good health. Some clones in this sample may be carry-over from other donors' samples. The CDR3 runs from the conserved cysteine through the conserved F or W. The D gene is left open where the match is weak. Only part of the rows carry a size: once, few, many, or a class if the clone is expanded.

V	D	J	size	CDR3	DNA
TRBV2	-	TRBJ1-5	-	CASSELGVTQHF	TGTGCCAGCAGTGAATTAGGGGTGACCCAGCATTTT
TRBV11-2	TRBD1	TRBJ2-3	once	CASSRRVGQGSDTQYF	TGTGCCAGCAGCCGCAGGGTCGGACAGGGGTCAGATACGCAGTATTTT
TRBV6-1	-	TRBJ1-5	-	CASTPGLGNQPQHF	TGTGCCAGCACTCCCGGACTCGGCAATCAGCCCCAGCATTTT
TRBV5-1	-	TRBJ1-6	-	CASSLMTAYNSPLHF	TGCGCCAGCAGCTTGATGACGGCTTATAATTCACCCCTCCACTTT
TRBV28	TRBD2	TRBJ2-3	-	CASSATSGSTDTQYF	TGTGCCAGCAGTGCCACTAGCGGAAGCACAGATACGCAGTATTTT
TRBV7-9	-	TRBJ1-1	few	CASSLDQRNTEAFF	TGTGCCAGCAGCTTAGACCAAAGGAACACTGAAGCTTTCTTT
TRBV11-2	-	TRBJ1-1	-	CASSLVSPRTEAFF	TGTGCCAGCAGCTTAGTCTCGCCGAGGACTGAAGCTTTCTTT
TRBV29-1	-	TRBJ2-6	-	CSVEEGSKANVLTF	TGCAGCGTTGAAGAGGGCAGCAAGGCCAACGTCCTGACTTTC
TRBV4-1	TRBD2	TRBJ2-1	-	CASSLRLAGVSSYNEQFF	TGCGCCAGCAGCCTGCGACTAGCGGGAGTGAGCTCCTACAATGAGCAGTTCTTC
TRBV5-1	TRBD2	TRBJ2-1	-	CASSLLAGGNNEQFF	TGCGCCAGCAGTCTCCTAGCGGGAGGCAACAATGAGCAGTTCTTC
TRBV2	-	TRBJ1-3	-	CASSEAARNTIYF	TGTGCCAGCAGTGAAGCGGCGAGAAACACCATATATTTT
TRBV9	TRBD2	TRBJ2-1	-	CASNPSGSSYNEQFF	TGTGCCAGCAACCCTAGCGGCAGCTCCTACAATGAGCAGTTCTTC
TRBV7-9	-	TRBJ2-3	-	CASSLGAGRTDTQYF	TGTGCCAGCAGCTTAGGCGCGGGCCGCACAGATACGCAGTATTTT
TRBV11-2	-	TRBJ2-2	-	CASSPNTGELFF	TGTGCCAGCAGCCCGAACACCGGGGAGCTGTTTTTT
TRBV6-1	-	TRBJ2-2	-	CASITTGELFF	TGTGCCAGCATTACCACCGGGGAGCTGTTTTTT
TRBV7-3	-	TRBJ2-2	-	CASSHQGGELFF	TGTGCCAGCAGCCATCAGGGCGGGGAGCTGTTTTTT
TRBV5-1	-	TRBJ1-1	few	CASSLGGATEAFF	TGCGCCAGCAGCTTGGGCGGGGCGACTGAAGCTTTCTTT
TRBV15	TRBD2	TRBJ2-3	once	CATSGRGRVTDTQYF	TGTGCCACCAGCGGGCGCGGGAGGGTCACAGATACGCAGTATTTT
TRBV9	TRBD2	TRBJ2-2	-	CASSVGGGLVGGELFF	TGTGCCAGCAGCGTAGGAGGCGGACTAGTGGGTGGGGAGCTGTTTTTT
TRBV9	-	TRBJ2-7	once	CASSASYEQYF	TGTGCCAGCAGCGCCTCCTACGAGCAGTACTTC
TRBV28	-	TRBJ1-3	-	CASTLSGNTIYF	TGTGCCAGCACCCTCTCTGGAAACACCATATATTTT
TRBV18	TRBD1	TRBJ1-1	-	CASSPPGQGEAFF	TGTGCCAGCTCACCACCGGGACAGGGAGAAGCTTTCTTT
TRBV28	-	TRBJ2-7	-	CASSWVGEQYF	TGTGCCAGCAGTTGGGTCGGAGAGCAGTACTTC
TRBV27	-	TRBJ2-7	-	CASSSWTGGNTYEQYF	TGTGCCAGCAGTTCCTGGACAGGAGGGAATACCTACGAGCAGTACTTC
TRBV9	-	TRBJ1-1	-	CASSSAPDSEAFF	TGTGCCAGCAGCTCCGCCCCGGACAGTGAAGCTTTCTTT
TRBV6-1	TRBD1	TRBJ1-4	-	CASKLATGGNEKLFF	TGTGCCAGCAAACTAGCGACAGGGGGAAATGAAAAACTGTTTTTT
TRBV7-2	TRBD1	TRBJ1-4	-	CASSLLTGGKLFF	TGTGCCAGCAGCTTGTTGACAGGGGGAAAACTGTTTTTT
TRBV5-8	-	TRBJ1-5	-	CASTFFIGQGIQHF	TGTGCCAGCACGTTCTTTATAGGCCAGGGGATACAGCATTTT
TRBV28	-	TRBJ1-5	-	CASSLGQTSNQPQHF	TGTGCCAGCAGTTTAGGTCAAACTAGCAATCAGCCCCAGCATTTT
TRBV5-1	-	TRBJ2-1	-	CASSGGHEQFF	TGCGCCAGCAGTGGGGGGCATGAGCAGTTCTTC
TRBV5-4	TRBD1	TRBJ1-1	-	CASSRQGPTEAFF	TGTGCCAGCAGCCGACAGGGGCCCACTGAAGCTTTCTTT
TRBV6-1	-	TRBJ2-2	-	CASSEHGGGRELFF	TGTGCCAGCAGTGAACACGGGGGCGGTAGGGAGCTGTTTTTT
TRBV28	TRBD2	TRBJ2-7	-	CATRLAGPIRYEQYF	TGTGCCACCAGACTAGCGGGTCCTATCCGCTACGAGCAGTACTTC
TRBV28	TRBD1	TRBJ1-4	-	CASSTTGMLEKLFF	TGTGCCAGCAGTACGACAGGGATGCTTGAAAAACTGTTTTTT
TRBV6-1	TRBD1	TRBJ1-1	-	CASNRQGGTEAFF	TGTGCCAGCAATCGACAGGGAGGCACTGAAGCTTTCTTT
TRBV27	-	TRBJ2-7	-	CATSEADEQYF	TGTGCCACATCAGAGGCTGACGAGCAGTACTTC
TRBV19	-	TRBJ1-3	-	CASMQGENTIYF	TGTGCCAGTATGCAGGGCGAAAACACCATATATTTT
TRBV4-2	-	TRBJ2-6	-	CASSQELGGSGANVLTF	TGTGCCAGCAGCCAAGAACTTGGCGGCTCTGGGGCCAACGTCCTGACTTTC
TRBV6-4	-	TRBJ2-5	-	CASSRLGPTQETQYF	TGTGCCAGCAGTCGACTGGGGCCGACCCAAGAGACCCAGTACTTC
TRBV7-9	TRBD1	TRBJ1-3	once	CASSWDSGNTIYF	TGTGCCAGCAGCTGGGACAGCGGAAACACCATATATTTT
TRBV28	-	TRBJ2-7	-	CASSLGRGGTAPQYF	TGTGCCAGCAGTTTAGGTCGTGGCGGGACGGCGCCGCAGTACTTC
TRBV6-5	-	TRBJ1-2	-	CASTTGFFKGGYTF	TGTGCCAGCACCACGGGGTTCTTTAAGGGAGGCTACACCTTC
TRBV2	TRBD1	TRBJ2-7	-	CASSDQGAGYEQYF	TGTGCCAGCAGTGACCAGGGGGCGGGCTACGAGCAGTACTTC